This is a list of T cell receptor beta chains from one sample in a study of human T cells and chemical hapten exposure. TCRdb reprocessed the RACE reads via MiXCR and lists one record per CDR3 protein. The sample has about 120,000 distinct CDR3 sequences; about 11% are singletons. The input for sequencing was whole blood, taken in connection with sensitization to the hapten diphenylcyclopropenone (DPC). Every receptor here comes from a woman between 45 and 60 years old with alopecia areata. Some clones in this sample may be carry-over from other donors' samples. Both conserved end residues are part of each CDR3. D genes are given only for firm matches. Size is omitted from some rows. Given values are once, few, many or a class for expanded clones.

D: TRBD2
size: many
J: TRBJ2-7
V: TRBV29-1
CDR3: CSVETSGPSYEQYF
DNA: TGCAGCGTTGAAACTAGCGGACCCTCCTACGAGCAGTACTTC

D: .
size: .
J: TRBJ1-2
V: TRBV7-7
CDR3: CASSLRTENYGYTF
DNA: TGTGCCAGCAGCCTACGGACGGAGAACTATGGCTACACCTTC

D: .
size: .
J: TRBJ2-3
V: TRBV19
CDR3: CASKEGGSTDTQYF
DNA: TGTGCCAGTAAGGAGGGAGGAAGCACAGATACGCAGTATTTT

D: .
size: .
J: TRBJ2-7
V: TRBV6-5
CDR3: CASKTGPEQYF
DNA: TGTGCCAGCAAGACGGGTCCCGAGCAGTACTTC

D: .
size: few
J: TRBJ1-6
V: TRBV6-1
CDR3: CASSGHRAVSYNSPLHF
DNA: TGTGCCAGCAGTGGACACAGGGCGGTCTCCTATAATTCACCCCTCCACTTT

D: TRBD2
size: .
J: TRBJ2-3
V: TRBV5-1
CDR3: CASSPTSGPDTQYF
DNA: TGCGCCAGCAGTCCGACTAGCGGACCAGATACGCAGTATTTT

D: TRBD2
size: .
J: TRBJ2-3
V: TRBV7-9
CDR3: CASSVPSGGLDTQYF
DNA: TGTGCCAGCAGCGTTCCTAGCGGGGGACTTGATACGCAGTATTTT

D: .
size: .
J: TRBJ1-1
V: TRBV27
CDR3: CASSSLGPMNTEAFF
DNA: TGTGCCAGCAGTTCCCTAGGCCCCATGAACACTGAAGCTTTCTTT

D: .
size: .
J: TRBJ1-4
V: TRBV30
CDR3: CAWTPQPNEKLFF
DNA: TGTGCCTGGACCCCCCAACCAAACGAAAAACTGTTTTTT

D: TRBD2
size: few
J: TRBJ2-3
V: TRBV24-1
CDR3: CATSLAGVKDTQYF
DNA: TGTGCCACCAGTCTAGCGGGAGTTAAAGATACGCAGTATTTT

D: TRBD1
size: .
J: TRBJ1-1
V: TRBV7-8
CDR3: CASSLIQGMNTEAFF
DNA: TGTGCCAGCAGCCTTATACAGGGGATGAACACTGAAGCTTTCTTT

D: TRBD1
size: .
J: TRBJ1-1
V: TRBV29-1
CDR3: CSVQGYRTEAFF
DNA: TGCAGCGTACAGGGGTATAGGACTGAAGCTTTCTTT

D: .
size: many
J: TRBJ1-6
V: TRBV9
CDR3: CASSVGGVDSPLHF
DNA: TGTGCCAGCAGCGTAGGAGGGGTGGATTCACCCCTCCACTTT

D: TRBD1
size: .
J: TRBJ1-1
V: TRBV18
CDR3: CASSQDRGEAFF
DNA: TGTGCCAGCTCACAGGACAGGGGAGAAGCTTTCTTT

D: .
size: .
J: TRBJ2-5
V: TRBV9
CDR3: CASSVASSTAETQYF
DNA: TGTGCCAGCAGCGTAGCCAGTTCAACGGCAGAGACCCAGTACTTC

D: .
size: .
J: TRBJ2-5
V: TRBV20-1
CDR3: CSMGPTLETQYF
DNA: TGCAGCATGGGACCGACGTTGGAGACCCAGTACTTC

D: TRBD1
size: many
J: TRBJ2-3
V: TRBV29-1
CDR3: CSATSGRVDRRRTGGTDTQYF
DNA: TGCAGCGCTACCTCTGGTCGTGTGGACCGACGCAGGACAGGGGGCACAGATACGCAGTATTTT

D: .
size: once
J: TRBJ1-1
V: TRBV6-6
CDR3: CASRQGRHLEAEAFF
DNA: TGTGCCAGCAGGCAGGGACGTCATCTAGAAGCTGAAGCTTTCTTT

D: .
size: .
J: TRBJ2-7
V: TRBV12-3/TRBV12-4
CDR3: CASSSGGNYEQYF
DNA: TGTGCCAGCAGCTCAGGTGGAAACTACGAGCAGTACTTC

D: TRBD1
size: .
J: TRBJ1-1
V: TRBV28
CDR3: CASSLRDRLGKTEAFF
DNA: TGTGCCAGCAGTCTACGGGACAGGCTGGGGAAGACTGAAGCTTTCTTT

D: TRBD1
size: .
J: TRBJ2-4
V: TRBV6-6
CDR3: CASSPTGGVGQNIQYF
DNA: TGTGCCAGCAGTCCCACAGGGGGCGTTGGGCAAAACATTCAGTACTTC

D: TRBD2
size: few
J: TRBJ2-1
V: TRBV29-1
CDR3: CSAGTSVYNEQFF
DNA: TGCAGCGCCGGGACTAGCGTTTACAATGAGCAGTTCTTC

D: .
size: few
J: TRBJ2-7
V: TRBV10-3
CDR3: CAISEGSGYEQYF
DNA: TGTGCCATCAGTGAGGGTAGCGGCTACGAGCAGTACTTC

D: .
size: .
J: TRBJ1-1
V: TRBV25-1
CDR3: CASSQVGGSSTEAFF
DNA: TGTGCCAGCAGCCAGGTGGGGGGGTCGAGCACTGAAGCTTTCTTT

D: TRBD1
size: .
J: TRBJ1-5
V: TRBV7-2
CDR3: CASSVGRTGVQPQHF
DNA: TGTGCCAGCAGCGTAGGCCGAACAGGGGTTCAGCCCCAGCATTTT

D: TRBD2
size: .
J: TRBJ2-5
V: TRBV20-1
CDR3: CSARGMVAGGETQYF
DNA: TGCAGTGCTAGGGGGATGGTAGCGGGAGGAGAGACCCAGTACTTC

D: .
size: .
J: TRBJ2-7
V: TRBV6-6
CDR3: CASTRPESYEQYF
DNA: TGTGCCAGCACCAGACCGGAGTCCTACGAGCAGTACTTC

D: .
size: many
J: TRBJ1-3
V: TRBV28
CDR3: CASSLRGSNSGNTIYF
DNA: TGTGCCAGCAGTTTGCGGGGGTCCAACTCTGGAAACACCATATATTTT

D: TRBD1
size: many
J: TRBJ1-5
V: TRBV27
CDR3: CASSLGTGSNQPQHF
DNA: TGTGCCAGCAGTTTGGGGACAGGAAGCAATCAGCCCCAGCATTTT

D: .
size: few
J: TRBJ2-1
V: TRBV19
CDR3: CATLGGEGYNEQFF
DNA: TGTGCCACCCTAGGGGGGGAGGGATACAATGAGCAGTTCTTC

D: .
size: .
J: TRBJ2-7
V: TRBV12-3/TRBV12-4
CDR3: CASSLRTPPLDPYEQYF
DNA: TGTGCCAGCAGTTTAAGGACCCCGCCCCTCGATCCCTACGAGCAGTACTTC

D: .
size: .
J: TRBJ2-7
V: TRBV6-1
CDR3: CASSEAPPEAAPYEQYF
DNA: TGTGCCAGCAGTGAAGCACCTCCAGAAGCGGCCCCCTACGAGCAGTACTTC

D: .
size: few
J: TRBJ1-4
V: TRBV7-9
CDR3: CASSLRSGSNEKLFF
DNA: TGTGCCAGCAGCCTCAGATCGGGGAGTAATGAAAAACTGTTTTTT

D: .
size: few
J: TRBJ2-7
V: TRBV20-1
CDR3: CSAEGQSSYEQYF
DNA: TGCAGTGCCGAAGGACAGTCCTCCTACGAGCAGTACTTC

D: .
size: .
J: TRBJ2-6
V: TRBV7-9
CDR3: CASSLGLPGANVLTF
DNA: TGTGCCAGCAGCTTAGGACTGCCCGGGGCCAACGTCCTGACTTTC

D: TRBD2
size: many
J: TRBJ2-3
V: TRBV6-5
CDR3: CASSRTSGRAGFPDTQYF
DNA: TGTGCCAGCAGCAGGACTAGCGGGAGGGCCGGTTTCCCAGATACGCAGTATTTT

D: TRBD2
size: .
J: TRBJ2-1
V: TRBV11-2
CDR3: CASSPGTSGSRYDEQFF
DNA: TGTGCCAGCAGCCCCGGGACTAGCGGGAGTAGATACGATGAGCAGTTCTTC

D: TRBD1
size: many
J: TRBJ2-5
V: TRBV7-6
CDR3: CASSPQTGSQETQYF
DNA: TGTGCCAGCAGCCCTCAGACAGGGTCTCAAGAGACCCAGTACTTC

D: .
size: few
J: TRBJ2-3
V: TRBV6-2/TRBV6-3
CDR3: CASRPQGRVRDTQYF
DNA: TGTGCCAGCAGACCGCAGGGGAGAGTGAGAGATACGCAGTATTTT

D: .
size: few
J: TRBJ2-4
V: TRBV7-3
CDR3: CASSLTQGADIQYF
DNA: TGTGCCAGCAGCTTAACTCAGGGTGCAGACATTCAGTACTTC

D: .
size: .
J: TRBJ2-1
V: TRBV24-1
CDR3: CATSGTGPDEQFF
DNA: TGTGCCACCAGTGGGACGGGACCGGATGAGCAGTTCTTC

D: .
size: .
J: TRBJ1-4
V: TRBV18
CDR3: CASSPGRPWGEKLFF
DNA: TGTGCCAGCTCACCTGGACGCCCCTGGGGTGAAAAACTGTTTTTT

D: .
size: few
J: TRBJ2-3
V: TRBV7-2
CDR3: CASSLSTGPDTQYF
DNA: TGTGCCAGCAGCTTGAGTACAGGGCCAGATACGCAGTATTTT

D: .
size: .
J: TRBJ1-3
V: TRBV27
CDR3: CANFRQGPGGNTIYF
DNA: TGTGCCAACTTTCGCCAGGGGCCGGGAGGAAACACCATATATTTT

D: .
size: many
J: TRBJ2-1
V: TRBV7-9
CDR3: CASSLGEYNEQFF
DNA: TGTGCCAGCAGCTTAGGGGAGTACAATGAGCAGTTCTTC

D: .
size: few
J: TRBJ1-1
V: TRBV5-4
CDR3: CASSLNGLEAFF
DNA: TGTGCCAGCAGCTTGAACGGATTGGAAGCTTTCTTT

D: .
size: few
J: TRBJ2-1
V: TRBV7-9
CDR3: CASSSIMSGVNEQFF
DNA: TGTGCCAGCAGCTCCATCATGTCTGGGGTCAATGAGCAGTTCTTC

D: .
size: .
J: TRBJ1-5
V: TRBV6-2/TRBV6-3
CDR3: CASSYPQGGQPQHF
DNA: TGTGCCAGCAGTTACCCACAGGGCGGGCAGCCCCAGCATTTT

D: .
size: many
J: TRBJ2-3
V: TRBV5-6
CDR3: CASSLGFADTQYF
DNA: TGTGCCAGCAGCTTGGGTTTCGCAGATACGCAGTATTTT

D: .
size: few
J: TRBJ2-2
V: TRBV27
CDR3: CASSLGSGELFF
DNA: TGTGCCAGCAGTTTGGGTTCCGGGGAGCTGTTTTTT

D: TRBD1
size: few
J: TRBJ1-5
V: TRBV20-1
CDR3: CSAKIGGGPNFSNQPQHF
DNA: TGCAGTGCCAAAATAGGAGGGGGCCCCAACTTTAGCAATCAGCCCCAGCATTTT

D: TRBD1
size: .
J: TRBJ1-1
V: TRBV5-1
CDR3: CASSLNRQGRGTEAFF
DNA: TGCGCCAGCAGCTTGAATAGACAGGGACGTGGGACTGAAGCTTTCTTT

D: TRBD1
size: .
J: TRBJ1-5
V: TRBV20-1
CDR3: CSASTGSQPQHF
DNA: TGCAGTGCTTCGACAGGGAGCCAGCCCCAGCATTTT

D: .
size: many
J: TRBJ2-7
V: TRBV7-9
CDR3: CASSPPGRYEQYF
DNA: TGTGCCAGCAGCCCGCCGGGAAGATACGAGCAGTACTTC

D: .
size: many
J: TRBJ1-1
V: TRBV27
CDR3: CASSYSAGEAMNTEAFF
DNA: TGTGCCAGCAGTTATTCGGCAGGGGAGGCCATGAACACTGAAGCTTTCTTT